Listed below are T cell receptor beta chains from one sample, sequenced in a study of post-analysis software for immune sequencing data. TCRdb ran MiXCR on the PCR reads and lists one entry per CDR3 protein. Among around 200,000 distinct CDR3 sequences listed, 25% to 30% were seen once. The sample comprised blood. The receptors stem from a girl aged 2-17 years with multiple sclerosis. CDR3s include the opening cysteine and the closing phenylalanine or tryptophan. The D gene is left open where the match is weak. Expanded clones are given a class, and other clones once, few, many or no size at all.

cdr3_nt: TGTGCCAGCAGGCTGAAAACTAGCGGGAGAGGTGAGCAGTTCTTC; cdr3_aa: CASRLKTSGRGEQFF; d_call: TRBD2; v_call: TRBV6-6; clone_size: few; cdr3_length: 15; j_call: TRBJ2-1
cdr3_nt: TGCGCCAGCAGCTTGGGACAACGACAAGAGACCCAGTACTTC; cdr3_aa: CASSLGQRQETQYF; d_call: NA; v_call: TRBV5-1; clone_size: few; cdr3_length: 14; j_call: TRBJ2-5
cdr3_nt: TGTGCCAGCAAGTCGTGGGGACTAGCGGGAGAGGTTGTAGATACGCAGTATTTT; cdr3_aa: CASKSWGLAGEVVDTQYF; d_call: TRBD2; v_call: TRBV28; clone_size: few; cdr3_length: 18; j_call: TRBJ2-3
cdr3_nt: TGTGCCAGCAGTCCAGACAGGGGATCCTACAATGAGCAGTTCTTC; cdr3_aa: CASSPDRGSYNEQFF; d_call: TRBD1; v_call: TRBV6-5; clone_size: many; cdr3_length: 15; j_call: TRBJ2-1
cdr3_nt: TGTGCCAGCAGCCAATGGGGGACAACTAATGAAAAACTGTTTTTT; cdr3_aa: CASSQWGTTNEKLFF; d_call: NA; v_call: TRBV5-6; clone_size: few; cdr3_length: 15; j_call: TRBJ1-4
cdr3_nt: TGTGCCAGCAGCTACGGGACTAGCGGGTGGAGCTCCTACAATGAGCAGTTCTTC; cdr3_aa: CASSYGTSGWSSYNEQFF; d_call: TRBD2; v_call: TRBV7-8; clone_size: NA; cdr3_length: 18; j_call: TRBJ2-1
cdr3_nt: TGCAGTGCTAGAGATTCCAGGGGGCTCGGTGAAAAACTGTTTTTT; cdr3_aa: CSARDSRGLGEKLFF; d_call: TRBD1; v_call: TRBV20-1; clone_size: few; cdr3_length: 15; j_call: TRBJ1-4
cdr3_nt: TGTGCCAGCAGCGTGGGACAGGGTAATCAGCCCCAGCATTTT; cdr3_aa: CASSVGQGNQPQHF; d_call: TRBD1; v_call: TRBV5-6; clone_size: few; cdr3_length: 14; j_call: TRBJ1-5
cdr3_nt: TGCGCCAGCAGCCAAGATTCCCGAGGCCAGGGGGGAGAGACCCAGTACTTC; cdr3_aa: CASSQDSRGQGGETQYF; d_call: NA; v_call: TRBV4-1; clone_size: few; cdr3_length: 17; j_call: TRBJ2-5
cdr3_nt: TGTGCCAGCAGCTTAGAGAGAGGGGGGACAGGGGTATACAATGAGCAGTTCTTC; cdr3_aa: CASSLERGGTGVYNEQFF; d_call: TRBD1; v_call: TRBV11-2; clone_size: many; cdr3_length: 18; j_call: TRBJ2-1
cdr3_nt: TGCGCCAGCAGCCAAGGGCCCCTTATGTCCCCTAGCACAGATACGCAGTATTTT; cdr3_aa: CASSQGPLMSPSTDTQYF; d_call: NA; v_call: TRBV4-1; clone_size: many; cdr3_length: 18; j_call: TRBJ2-3
cdr3_nt: TGCGCCAGCAGCTCCACTACTCCGGCCGGGGAGACCCAGTACTTC; cdr3_aa: CASSSTTPAGETQYF; d_call: NA; v_call: TRBV5-1; clone_size: many; cdr3_length: 15; j_call: TRBJ2-5
cdr3_nt: TGCGCCAGCAGCGGACCCGGACAGGGTTCCGCCACTGAAGCTTTCTTT; cdr3_aa: CASSGPGQGSATEAFF; d_call: TRBD1; v_call: TRBV5-1; clone_size: few; cdr3_length: 16; j_call: TRBJ1-1
cdr3_nt: TGCGCCAGCAGCTTGGCCTCTGGTCTCAGGGGGGGAAGTGAGGCGACCCAGTACTTC; cdr3_aa: CASSLASGLRGGSEATQYF; d_call: NA; v_call: TRBV5-1; clone_size: many; cdr3_length: 19; j_call: TRBJ2-5
cdr3_nt: TGTGCCAGCAGCTTAGCGTCCAGCGGTGTCTCCTACGAGCAGTACTTC; cdr3_aa: CASSLASSGVSYEQYF; d_call: NA; v_call: TRBV7-8; clone_size: few; cdr3_length: 16; j_call: TRBJ2-7
cdr3_nt: TGCAGCGTTGAAGGCAGGAACACTGAAGCTTTCTTT; cdr3_aa: CSVEGRNTEAFF; d_call: NA; v_call: TRBV29-1; clone_size: few; cdr3_length: 12; j_call: TRBJ1-1
cdr3_nt: TGTGCCAGCACATCCCCGACAGGGAACTATGGCTACACCTTC; cdr3_aa: CASTSPTGNYGYTF; d_call: TRBD1; v_call: TRBV6-6; clone_size: many; cdr3_length: 14; j_call: TRBJ1-2
cdr3_nt: TGTGCCAGCAGCCCTCGACAGAGGCGTCGTGAAAAACTGTTTTTT; cdr3_aa: CASSPRQRRREKLFF; d_call: NA; v_call: TRBV7-9; clone_size: few; cdr3_length: 15; j_call: TRBJ1-4
cdr3_nt: TGCGCCAGCACTCGTTCCCTAGCGGGAGCTGTTGGCACGGATACGCAGTATTTT; cdr3_aa: CASTRSLAGAVGTDTQYF; d_call: TRBD2; v_call: TRBV5-1; clone_size: NA; cdr3_length: 18; j_call: TRBJ2-3
cdr3_nt: TGTGCCAGCAGCCCCCCCGGAGGGAACATTCAGTACTTC; cdr3_aa: CASSPPGGNIQYF; d_call: NA; v_call: TRBV5-6; clone_size: many; cdr3_length: 13; j_call: TRBJ2-4
cdr3_nt: TGTGCCAGCAGGGAACAGGACCACTATAATTCACCCCTCCACTTT; cdr3_aa: CASREQDHYNSPLHF; d_call: NA; v_call: TRBV7-6; clone_size: NA; cdr3_length: 15; j_call: TRBJ1-6
cdr3_nt: TGTGCCAGCACACTTGATGGGGGCGGCTACACCTTC; cdr3_aa: CASTLDGGGYTF; d_call: NA; v_call: TRBV28; clone_size: NA; cdr3_length: 12; j_call: TRBJ1-2
cdr3_nt: TGCAGTGCGGATTCATTGCCGGGACTAGCGGGAGTTACCTACGAGCAGTACTTC; cdr3_aa: CSADSLPGLAGVTYEQYF; d_call: TRBD2; v_call: TRBV20-1; clone_size: many; cdr3_length: 18; j_call: TRBJ2-7
cdr3_nt: TGTGCCAGCAGCTTGTGGGGCCACGAGCAGTACTTC; cdr3_aa: CASSLWGHEQYF; d_call: NA; v_call: TRBV5-6; clone_size: NA; cdr3_length: 12; j_call: TRBJ2-7
cdr3_nt: TGTGCCAGCAGCTTAACAACAACCCGCACAGATACGCAGTATTTT; cdr3_aa: CASSLTTTRTDTQYF; d_call: NA; v_call: TRBV7-6; clone_size: many; cdr3_length: 15; j_call: TRBJ2-3
cdr3_nt: TGTGCCAGCAGTTCCCGCGGGGGGGCCCACGAGCAGTACTTC; cdr3_aa: CASSSRGGAHEQYF; d_call: TRBD2; v_call: TRBV27; clone_size: NA; cdr3_length: 14; j_call: TRBJ2-7
cdr3_nt: TGTGCCAGCAGCTTCCCAGGGGGCGGTGGCTACACCTTC; cdr3_aa: CASSFPGGGGYTF; d_call: TRBD1; v_call: TRBV5-6; clone_size: many; cdr3_length: 13; j_call: TRBJ1-2
cdr3_nt: TGCAGTGTGAAGAGACTAGCGGGAACCTACAATGAGCAGTTCTTC; cdr3_aa: CSVKRLAGTYNEQFF; d_call: TRBD2; v_call: TRBV20-1; clone_size: NA; cdr3_length: 15; j_call: TRBJ2-1
cdr3_nt: TGCAGCGCTAAGACAGGGGATCAGCCCCAGCATTTT; cdr3_aa: CSAKTGDQPQHF; d_call: TRBD1; v_call: TRBV29-1; clone_size: many; cdr3_length: 12; j_call: TRBJ1-5
cdr3_nt: TGCGCCAGCAGCTTTACAGGCGTCAACACTGAAGCTTTCTTT; cdr3_aa: CASSFTGVNTEAFF; d_call: NA; v_call: TRBV5-1; clone_size: few; cdr3_length: 14; j_call: TRBJ1-1
cdr3_nt: TGCAGTGCTAGGCCCCGCGGGGAAGAGACCCAGTACTTC; cdr3_aa: CSARPRGEETQYF; d_call: NA; v_call: TRBV20-1; clone_size: many; cdr3_length: 13; j_call: TRBJ2-5
cdr3_nt: TGTGCCAGCAGCTGGGGGACTAGCGGAGCCAAAGAGACCCAGTACTTC; cdr3_aa: CASSWGTSGAKETQYF; d_call: TRBD2; v_call: TRBV13; clone_size: many; cdr3_length: 16; j_call: TRBJ2-5
cdr3_nt: TGTGCCAGCGGCCTTGCGGGGAGCGATGAGCAGTACTTC; cdr3_aa: CASGLAGSDEQYF; d_call: NA; v_call: TRBV27; clone_size: NA; cdr3_length: 13; j_call: TRBJ2-5
cdr3_nt: TGTGCCAGCAGTTTATACCCGGGGGTCGGGGTGAACACTGAAGCTTTCTTT; cdr3_aa: CASSLYPGVGVNTEAFF; d_call: NA; v_call: TRBV28; clone_size: few; cdr3_length: 17; j_call: TRBJ1-1
cdr3_nt: TGTGCCAGCAGCCAAGAGCAGGCAGGGGAGAGTTCACCCCTCCACTTT; cdr3_aa: CASSQEQAGESSPLHF; d_call: NA; v_call: TRBV4-2; clone_size: NA; cdr3_length: 16; j_call: TRBJ1-6
cdr3_nt: TGTGCCAGCAGTGATCCCACCCCCTGGGCTGAAGCTTTCTTT; cdr3_aa: CASSDPTPWAEAFF; d_call: NA; v_call: TRBV25-1; clone_size: few; cdr3_length: 14; j_call: TRBJ1-1
cdr3_nt: TGCAGTGCTTCCGGGACTAGCGGGTCCTATGAGCAGTTCTTC; cdr3_aa: CSASGTSGSYEQFF; d_call: TRBD2; v_call: TRBV20-1; clone_size: many; cdr3_length: 14; j_call: TRBJ2-1
cdr3_nt: TGTGCCAGCATAGAACTCGCGAACACCGGGGAGCTGTTTTTT; cdr3_aa: CASIELANTGELFF; d_call: NA; v_call: TRBV6-2/TRBV6-3; clone_size: NA; cdr3_length: 14; j_call: TRBJ2-2
cdr3_nt: TGCGCCAGCAGCCAAGATCGGAAGGGTGGAGGCGAGCAGTACTTC; cdr3_aa: CASSQDRKGGGEQYF; d_call: NA; v_call: TRBV4-1; clone_size: NA; cdr3_length: 15; j_call: TRBJ2-7
cdr3_nt: TGTGCCAGCAGCTCAGCGGGACAGCGCAAGTTCGAGCAGTACTTC; cdr3_aa: CASSSAGQRKFEQYF; d_call: NA; v_call: TRBV7-9; clone_size: NA; cdr3_length: 15; j_call: TRBJ2-7
cdr3_nt: TGTGCCAGCAGTTTACACGGCAATTCACCCCTCCACTTT; cdr3_aa: CASSLHGNSPLHF; d_call: NA; v_call: TRBV28; clone_size: many; cdr3_length: 13; j_call: TRBJ1-6
cdr3_nt: TGTGCCAGCAGTGTGGCCAACCCCGGCTACGAGCAGTACTTC; cdr3_aa: CASSVANPGYEQYF; d_call: NA; v_call: TRBV25-1; clone_size: many; cdr3_length: 14; j_call: TRBJ2-7
cdr3_nt: TGCGCCAGCAGCTCCTCCGGGACAGCTTTTAGAGAGCAGTTCTTC; cdr3_aa: CASSSSGTAFREQFF; d_call: TRBD1; v_call: TRBV5-1; clone_size: NA; cdr3_length: 15; j_call: TRBJ2-1
cdr3_nt: TGCGCCAGCAGTGGAGTTAATGAGCAGTTCTTC; cdr3_aa: CASSGVNEQFF; d_call: NA; v_call: TRBV10-2; clone_size: few; cdr3_length: 11; j_call: TRBJ2-1
cdr3_nt: TGTGCCAGCAGCCCCCTAGACAGATCCGCCAAAAACATTCAGTACTTC; cdr3_aa: CASSPLDRSAKNIQYF; d_call: NA; v_call: TRBV6-2/TRBV6-3; clone_size: many; cdr3_length: 16; j_call: TRBJ2-4
cdr3_nt: TGCAGTGCAACAGAGCGCAGGGTGAACACTGAAGCTTTCTTT; cdr3_aa: CSATERRVNTEAFF; d_call: NA; v_call: TRBV20-1; clone_size: few; cdr3_length: 14; j_call: TRBJ1-1
cdr3_nt: TGCAGTGCCGAGCCTAACCGGGCCATCTATGGCTACACCTTC; cdr3_aa: CSAEPNRAIYGYTF; d_call: NA; v_call: TRBV20-1; clone_size: many; cdr3_length: 14; j_call: TRBJ1-2
cdr3_nt: TGCGCCAGCAGCTTGGACCCTGGTGACGGCGGGGAGCTGTTTTTT; cdr3_aa: CASSLDPGDGGELFF; d_call: NA; v_call: TRBV5-1; clone_size: few; cdr3_length: 15; j_call: TRBJ2-2
cdr3_nt: TGCGCCACCTCGGCTGGGAGGCCGGTAGATACGCAGTATTTT; cdr3_aa: CATSAGRPVDTQYF; d_call: NA; v_call: TRBV5-1; clone_size: NA; cdr3_length: 14; j_call: TRBJ2-3
cdr3_nt: TGCGCCAGCAGCCAAGATGGGGGTGCGGGTTCACCCCTCCACTTT; cdr3_aa: CASSQDGGAGSPLHF; d_call: NA; v_call: TRBV4-1; clone_size: many; cdr3_length: 15; j_call: TRBJ1-6